One and the same sample provided the 5 T cell receptor beta chains below, sequenced in a study of shared clonotypes between healthy human individuals. Clones were read by immunoSEQ multiplex PCR, and TCRdb kept only the in-frame ones, dropping some. The sample holds about 1 million clones, 70% to 80% seen once. The sequenced sample was memory CD4+ T cells from PBMCs. Noted subset: CD45RA-negative fraction. The receptor source for this set is a young man in good health. Some clones in this sample may be carry-over from other donors' samples.

The V and J genes are TRBV13 and TRBJ2-3; D remains unclear. The CDR3 spans 13 residues. The ends were cut back, 5 bases at V and 2 bases at J, with 8 bases in the middle. Germline lookup yields CDR1 PRHDT and CDR2 FYEKMQ (reference sequence). The CDR3 nucleotides are TGTGCCAGCAGCCAGATATACACAGATACGCAGTATTTT. Amino acids: CASSQIYTDTQYF.

The V call is TRBV30, the J call TRBJ2-5; the D is unclear. Germline CDR1 GTSNPN, CDR2 SVGIG (reference sequence). Between the trimmed V and J ends, which lost 5 bases and 2 bases, there was a span of 6 bases. There are 11 residues in the CDR3. The DNA of the CDR3 is TGTGCCTGGGCCGTTCAAGAGACCCAGTACTTC. It is translated as CAWAVQETQYF.

This clone was counted at least ten times. This CDR3 is also generated by other DNA sequences in the sample. The V and J genes are TRBV5-1 and TRBJ2-2; D gene ambiguous. Looked up from germline, CDR1 is SGHRS and CDR2 is YFSETQ. Trimming removed 0 bases at V and 3 bases at J, with 9 bases between. The CDR3 runs to 15 residues. CDR3 in DNA: TGCGCCAGCAGCTTGGAGGCTGCAGACACCGGGGAGCTGTTTTTT. Translation gives CASSLEAADTGELFF.

This chain joins TRBV4-1 and TRBJ1-1; no reliable D call. This CDR3 is built from 14 residues. Trimming cost V 0 bases and J 9 bases, with 14 bases left between them. CDR1 is MGHRA, CDR2 YSYEKL, per germline. CDR3 coding DNA: TGCGCCAGCAGCCAAGATCGAGAAAAAGGGAAAGCTTTCTTT. This encodes CASSQDREKGKAFF.

The chain employs TRBV19 and TRBJ2-1, with a tentative D call TRBD2 (6 bases). CDR1 is LNHDA, CDR2 SQIVND, per germline (reference sequence). The CDR3 has 14 amino acids. The ends were cut back, 5 bases at V and 5 bases at J, with 13 bases in the middle. The CDR3 sequence: CASSVRGADNEQFF. CDR3 sequence (DNA): TGTGCCAGTAGTGTTCGCGGGGCTGACAATGAGCAGTTCTTC. Full variable domain (remainder filled in from reference TRBV19 and TRBJ2-1): DGGITQSPKYLFRKEGQNVTLSCEQNLNHDAMYWYRQDPGQGLRLIYYSQIVNDFQKGDIAEGYSVSREKKESFPLTVTSAQKNPTAFYLCASSVRGADNEQFFGPGTRLTVL.